These 29 T cell receptor beta chains originate from one sample sequenced in a study of blood T cell repertoires in COVID-19. Profiled with immunoSEQ multiplex PCR; TCRdb holds only in-frame clones, not every one. Here the sample spans roughly 100,000 clones, approximately 91% being singletons. Sequenced sample: peripheral blood. These receptors were obtained from a human donor in a cohort sampled during active COVID-19.

V and J are TRBV9 and TRBJ2-1, with D possibly TRBD1 on 6 matching bases. The CDR3 sequence is 14 residues long. Germline CDR1 SGDLS, CDR2 YYNGEE. V gave up 3 bases and J gave up 1 base, with 8 bases separating them. CDR3 amino acids: CASSARGSYNEQFF. The CDR3 nucleotides read TGTGCCAGCAGCGCCAGGGGTTCCTACAATGAGCAGTTCTTC. Looking up the rest from reference TRBV9 and TRBJ2-1 gives the full variable domain: DSGVTQTPKHLITATGQRVTLRCSPRSGDLSVYWYQQSLDQGLQFLIQYYNGEERAKGNILERFSAQQFPDLHSELNLSSLELGDSALYFCASSARGSYNEQFFGPGTRLTVL.

The V and J genes are TRBV12-3 or TRBV12-4 and TRBJ2-5; D is ambiguous. The CDR3 has 11 residues. The V end lost 6 bases, the J end lost 7 bases, and 9 bases lay between the germline ends. The CDR3 DNA sequence: TGTGCCAGCAGCCCCGGTACGACCCAGTACTTC. Translation: CASSPGTTQYF.

The V gene is TRBV29-1, the J gene TRBJ2-1; 11 nucleotides line up with TRBD2. The CDR3 contains 20 residues. J gave up 5 bases and V 1 base, and 19 bases lay outside the gene matches. Per the germline V gene, CDR1 is SQVTM and CDR2 is ANQGSEA. CDR3 DNA sequence: TGCAGCGTTGAAGGATTGCGGGTGCCTAGCGGGGGGCCAGGGCACAATGAGCAGTTCTTC. Translation gives CSVEGLRVPSGGPGHNEQFF.

This rearrangement joins TRBV5-4 to TRBJ1-3; 7 bases agree with TRBD1. The CDR3 is made up of 16 amino acids. CDR1 is SGHNT and CDR2 is YYREEE in the germline V gene (reference sequence). The V gene end was trimmed by 4 bases and the J gene end by 0 bases; junction bases not matched to a gene: 7. The CDR3 is CASSINRGGSGNTIYF. CDR3 DNA sequence: TGTGCCAGCAGCATTAACAGGGGAGGCTCTGGAAACACCATATATTTT. Filled out from reference TRBV5-4 and TRBJ1-3, the complete variable domain reads ETGVTQSPTHLIKTRGQQVTLRCSSQSGHNTVSWYQQALGQGPQFIFQYYREEENGRGNFPPRFSGLQFPNYSSELNVNALELDDSALYLCASSINRGGSGNTIYFGEGSWLTVV.

The rearrangement uses TRBV9 and TRBJ2-1, with TRBD2 identical over 7 bases. The V gene's germline CDR1 is SGDLS and CDR2 YYNGEE. CDR3 size: 15 residues. Trimming cost V 3 bases and J 9 bases; bases outside gene matches: 12. CDR3: CASSALGGSASEQFF. The CDR3 DNA follows: TGTGCCAGCAGCGCCCTGGGCGGGAGCGCGAGTGAGCAGTTCTTC. Complete variable domain (other parts from reference TRBV9 and TRBJ2-1): DSGVTQTPKHLITATGQRVTLRCSPRSGDLSVYWYQQSLDQGLQFLIQYYNGEERAKGNILERFSAQQFPDLHSELNLSSLELGDSALYFCASSALGGSASEQFFGPGTRLTVL.

The gene calls are TRBV5-5 and TRBJ1-2; TRBD1 aligns across 8 bases. Germline-derived CDR1 and CDR2 are SGHKS and YYEKEE (reference sequence). V lost 3 bases to trimming and J lost 8 bases; unmatched junction nucleotides: 15. The CDR3 loop spans 16 amino acids. Here the CDR3 DNA reads TGTGCCAGCAGCTCCCCCGGGGACAGGTCTGCGGGAGGCTACACCTTC. It codes for CASSSPGDRSAGGYTF. The full variable domain, with the rest looked up from reference TRBV5-5 and TRBJ1-2, is DAGVTQSPTHLIKTRGQQVTLRCSPISGHKSVSWYQQVLGQGPQFIFQYYEKEERGRGNFPDRFSARQFPNYSSELNVNALLLGDSALYLCASSSPGDRSAGGYTFGSGTRLTVV.

This clone was seen once. The chain links TRBV3-1 (or the pseudogene TRBV3-2) to TRBJ2-5, with 8 bases aligning to TRBD2. CDR3 length: 15 residues. The junction had 8 bases not matched to a gene; V was cut back by 6 bases and J by 2 bases. In germline, CDR1 is LGHDT, CDR2 YNNKEL (reference sequence). CDR3 DNA sequence: TGTGCCAGCAGAAACACACCGGGGGGGCAAGAGACCCAGTACTTC. Translation gives CASRNTPGGQETQYF.

The chain joins TRBV11-2 to TRBJ2-7; TRBD1 is a possible D gene (5 bases). The CDR3 spans 15 residues. Trimming took 4 bases from V and 0 from J, leaving 13 bases between them. CDR1 is SGHAT and CDR2 is FQNNGV in the germline V gene. In DNA, the CDR3 is TGTGCCAGCAGCTCCAAACAGGCCAGCTCCTACGAGCAGTACTTC. Translating it yields CASSSKQASSYEQYF.

V usage is TRBV18 and J usage is TRBJ1-5; D gene unclear. The V end lost 2 bases, the J end lost 3 bases, and 14 bases lay between the germline ends. The CDR3 is made up of 16 amino acids. CDR1 and CDR2 (germline): KGHSH, LQKENI. The CDR3 spells CASSPESVTINQPQHF. The CDR3 DNA reads as TGTGCCAGCTCACCAGAGAGCGTTACGATCAATCAGCCCCAGCATTTT.

This sequence joins TRBV23-1 and TRBJ2-4; D unresolved. TRBV23-1 is marked as an open reading frame, function uncertain. Trimming cost V 4 bases and J 1 base, with 11 bases left between them. The CDR3 loop spans 15 amino acids. This chain's CDR3 is CASSREERAKNIQYF. In DNA form, the CDR3 reads TGCGCCAGCAGTCGAGAAGAACGGGCCAAAAACATTCAGTACTTC.

The chain joins TRBV6-5 to TRBJ1-1, with 8 bases identical to TRBD1. Germline assignment: CDR1 MNHEY and CDR2 SVGAGI. The trim removed 4 bases at V and 4 bases at J, leaving 5 bases unmatched. The CDR3 is 14 amino acids. The CDR3 DNA is TGTGCCAGCAGTTGGGACAGGAAGGTCACTGAAGCTTTCTTT. This translates into CASSWDRKVTEAFF.

This chain uses TRBV29-1 with TRBJ2-1; D is uncertain. In germline, CDR1 is SQVTM, CDR2 ANQGSEA. The CDR3 runs to 12 residues. V was shortened by 4 bases and J by 4 bases, with 8 bases between the two germline ends. The CDR3 loop reads CSVGPGYNEQFF. The CDR3, as DNA: TGCAGCGTTGGTCCCGGGTACAATGAGCAGTTCTTC.

This chain joins TRBV28 and TRBJ2-7, with 9 nucleotides matching TRBD1. The V and J ends lost 6 bases and 4 bases, in that order; junction bases with no gene match: 19. In germline, CDR1 is MDHEN, CDR2 SYDVKM. The CDR3 loop spans 18 amino acids. CDR3 protein: CASSLAGRDRVPKYEQYF. In nucleotides, the CDR3 is TGTGCCAGCAGCCTAGCAGGCCGGGACAGGGTTCCTAAATACGAGCAGTACTTC. Full variable domain (missing parts from reference TRBV28 and TRBJ2-7): DVKVTQSSRYLVKRTGEKVFLECVQDMDHENMFWYRQDPGLGLRLIYFSYDVKMKEKGDIPEGYSVSREKKERFSLILESASTNQTSMYLCASSLAGRDRVPKYEQYFGPGTRLTVT.

The rearrangement links TRBV5-1 to TRBJ2-7, with D perhaps TRBD1 (6 bases). The V end was cut by 0 bases, the J end by 3 bases, with 13 bases between. The CDR3 is 15 residues long. Germline CDR1 SGHRS, CDR2 YFSETQ. The CDR3 bases are TGCGCCAGCAGCTTGGAAGGGAAAGGGGGCTACGAGCAGTACTTC. This encodes CASSLEGKGGYEQYF.

This clone was recorded only once. The genes are TRBV7-8 and TRBJ2-3; the D is unclear. Trimming pared 3 bases from V and 3 bases from J, leaving 16 bases between. From germline, CDR1 is SGHVS and CDR2 FQNEAQ. This CDR3 region has 16 residues. CDR3 residues: CASSFRPPSATDTQYF. The CDR3 nucleotides read TGTGCCAGCAGCTTTCGCCCCCCCAGCGCAACAGATACGCAGTATTTT.

The chain is built from TRBV5-1 and TRBJ2-7, with TRBD1 matching 7 bases. Per the germline V gene, CDR1 is SGHRS and CDR2 is YFSETQ. The CDR3 runs 14 residues. The V gene end was trimmed by 4 bases and the J gene end by 0 bases; junction bases not matched to a gene: 4. The CDR3 nucleotides read TGCGCCAGCAGCCTAGGGACAGACTCCTACGAGCAGTACTTC. This codes for CASSLGTDSYEQYF. Supplemented by reference TRBV5-1 and TRBJ2-7, the full variable domain reads KAGVTQTPRYLIKTRGQQVTLSCSPISGHRSVSWYQQTPGQGLQFLFEYFSETQRNKGNFPGRFSGRQFSNSRSEMNVSTLELGDSALYLCASSLGTDSYEQYFGPGTRLTVT.

CDR3 loop: CASSERKGKDNEQFF. CDR3 nucleotides: TGTGCCAGCAGTGAGCGGAAGGGGAAAGACAATGAGCAGTTCTTC. The chain has TRBV6-1 and TRBJ2-1; D may be TRBD1 (5 bases). V gave up 3 bases and J gave up 5 bases, with 14 bases separating them. This CDR3 contains 15 residues. In germline, CDR1 is MNHNS, CDR2 SASEGT.

This chain links TRBV6-5 with TRBJ1-6; 9 bases are shared with TRBD1. The CDR3 runs 14 residues. The J segment lost 8 bases and the V segment lost 8 bases, leaving 7 bases of the junction unmatched. CDR1 MNHEY and CDR2 SVGAGI come from the germline V gene. CDR3 nucleotides: TGTGCCAGCGGCAGCCACAGGGGGCATTCACCCCTCCACTTT. Translation gives CASGSHRGHSPLHF.

The CDR3 region has the DNA TGTGCCAGCAGCCCGCCGGGGAATCCTAACTATGGCTACACCTTC. Protein: CASSPPGNPNYGYTF. The chain is built from TRBV4-2 and TRBJ1-2; D ambiguous. Germline V lookup: CDR1 LGHNA, CDR2 YNFKEQ. The CDR3 is 15 amino acids. The V end lost 4 bases, the J end lost 0 bases, and 12 bases lay between the germline ends.

The chain uses TRBV3-1 (or the pseudogene TRBV3-2) and TRBJ1-1, with 10 bases that match TRBD1. The CDR3 sequence is 14 residues long. V gave up 3 bases and J gave up 8 bases; unmatched junction bases: 6. Germline V gives CDR1 LGHDT, CDR2 YNNKEL (reference sequence). The DNA for the CDR3 is TGTGCCAGCAGCCACCCTAGGGACAGGGGAGAAGCTTTCTTT. It is translated as CASSHPRDRGEAFF.

The table lists this clone with a few counts. V usage is TRBV7-8 and J usage is TRBJ1-1; no definite D call. Trimming left V 0 bases short and J 2 bases short, with 13 bases between. Per the germline V gene, CDR1 is SGHVS and CDR2 is FQNEAQ. The CDR3 spans 16 residues. CDR3: CASSLADPGSNTEAFF. In nucleotides, the CDR3 is TGTGCCAGCAGCTTAGCCGATCCCGGTTCCAACACTGAAGCTTTCTTT.

The V call is TRBV29-1, the J call TRBJ2-5, with 13 positions matching TRBD2. The CDR3 totals 16 residues. V was clipped by 7 bases and J by 2 bases; unmatched bases: 10. From germline, CDR1 is SQVTM and CDR2 ANQGSEA. CDR3 bases: TGCAGCGCCGACGGACTAGCGGGAGAGGAGCAAGAGACCCAGTACTTC. It specifies CSADGLAGEEQETQYF. Drawing the rest from reference TRBV29-1 and TRBJ2-5, the complete variable domain is SAVISQKPSRDICQRGTSLTIQCQVDSQVTMMFWYRQQPGQSLTLIATANQGSEATYESGFVIDKFPISRPNLTFSTLTVSNMSPEDSSIYLCSADGLAGEEQETQYFGPGTRLLVL.

The chain couples TRBV7-6 to TRBJ1-4; D is perhaps TRBD1 (5 bases). V lost 5 bases and J 9 bases, leaving 25 bases between the germline ends. The CDR3 extends over 17 amino acids. Germline V gives CDR1 SGHVS, CDR2 FNYEAQ. CDR3 region: CASSRLYEGRNRKKLFF. The CDR3 DNA follows: TGTGCCAGCAGCCGGTTATACGAGGGGAGGAATCGGAAAAAACTGTTTTTT.

This rearrangement joins TRBV4-3 to TRBJ2-7, with D maybe TRBD2 (6 bases). Deletions cut 4 bases from V and 5 bases from J, with 15 bases between. The CDR3 is 14 amino acids. Looked up from germline, CDR1 is LGHNA and CDR2 is YSLEER. The CDR3 here is CASSRRTGDHEQYF. The CDR3 nucleotides read TGCGCCAGCAGCCGTCGGACGGGGGACCACGAGCAGTACTTC.

The CDR3 is CATSSLTGDNEKLFF. In DNA, the CDR3 is TGTGCCACCAGCAGCCTGACAGGAGATAATGAAAAACTGTTTTTT. The chain recombines TRBV15 with TRBJ1-4, with TRBD1 as a possible D gene (6 bases). The CDR3 runs 15 residues. V dropped 3 bases and J dropped 4 bases, with 12 bases sitting between them. Germline V gives CDR1 LNHNV, CDR2 YYDKDF (reference sequence).

The CDR3 loop is CASSYATGGVYGYTF. The CDR3 DNA reads as TGTGCCAGCAGTTACGCTACAGGGGGCGTCTATGGCTACACCTTC. The rearrangement links TRBV6-5 to TRBJ1-2, with 9 bases that match TRBD1. With 2 bases clipped from V and 4 bases from J, the junction kept 5 bases outside the gene matches. CDR1 and CDR2 from the germline V gene are MNHEY and SVGAGI. The CDR3 is 15 amino acids.

The V and J genes are TRBV11-2 and TRBJ2-7; tentative D call: TRBD1 (6 bases). Germline lookup yields CDR1 SGHAT and CDR2 FQNNGV. The length of the CDR3 is 14 residues. V was pared by 1 base and J by 5 bases, with 12 bases between. The CDR3 loop reads CASSLGKGEHEQYF. In DNA, the CDR3 is TGTGCCAGCAGCTTAGGGAAGGGGGAACACGAGCAGTACTTC.

The chain has TRBV7-2 and TRBJ2-5, with 9 bases that match TRBD2. V gave up 4 bases and J gave up 1 base; unmatched junction bases: 4. Germline V CDR1 and CDR2: SGHTA, FQGNSA. The CDR3 extends over 15 amino acids. The CDR3 loop reads CASSWILAGQETQYF. For the CDR3, the DNA is TGTGCCAGCAGCTGGATACTAGCGGGCCAAGAGACCCAGTACTTC. Complete variable domain (other parts from reference TRBV7-2 and TRBJ2-5): GAGVSQSPSNKVTEKGKDVELRCDPISGHTALYWYRQSLGQGLEFLIYFQGNSAPDKSGLPSDRFSAERTGGSVSTLTIQRTQQEDSAVYLCASSWILAGQETQYFGPGTRLLVL.

The chain carries TRBV15 and TRBJ1-1; tentative D call: TRBD1 (5 bases). Trimming shortened V by 1 base and J by 8 bases, and 11 bases separated the two germline ends. This CDR3 is 13 amino acids long. The germline V gene has CDR1 LNHNV and CDR2 YYDKDF (reference sequence). The CDR3 coding sequence is TGTGCCACCAGCAGAGCGGAGCGGGGCGAAGCTTTCTTT. It translates to CATSRAERGEAFF.